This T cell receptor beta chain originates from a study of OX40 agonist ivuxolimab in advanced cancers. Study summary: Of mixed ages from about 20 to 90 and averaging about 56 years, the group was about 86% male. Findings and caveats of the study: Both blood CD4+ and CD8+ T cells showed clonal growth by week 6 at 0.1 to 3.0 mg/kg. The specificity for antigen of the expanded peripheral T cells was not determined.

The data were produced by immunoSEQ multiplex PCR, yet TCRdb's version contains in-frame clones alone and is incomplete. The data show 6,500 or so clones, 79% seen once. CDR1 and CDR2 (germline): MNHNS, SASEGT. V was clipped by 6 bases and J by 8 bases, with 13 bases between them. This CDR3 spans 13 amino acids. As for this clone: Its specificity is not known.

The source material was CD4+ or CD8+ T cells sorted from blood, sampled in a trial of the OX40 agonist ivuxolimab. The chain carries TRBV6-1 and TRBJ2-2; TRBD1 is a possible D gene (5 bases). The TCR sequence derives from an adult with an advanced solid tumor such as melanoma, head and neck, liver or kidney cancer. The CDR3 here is CASRVDTPGELFF. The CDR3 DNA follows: TGTGCCAGCAGGGTGGACACCCCAGGGGAGCTGTTTTTT.